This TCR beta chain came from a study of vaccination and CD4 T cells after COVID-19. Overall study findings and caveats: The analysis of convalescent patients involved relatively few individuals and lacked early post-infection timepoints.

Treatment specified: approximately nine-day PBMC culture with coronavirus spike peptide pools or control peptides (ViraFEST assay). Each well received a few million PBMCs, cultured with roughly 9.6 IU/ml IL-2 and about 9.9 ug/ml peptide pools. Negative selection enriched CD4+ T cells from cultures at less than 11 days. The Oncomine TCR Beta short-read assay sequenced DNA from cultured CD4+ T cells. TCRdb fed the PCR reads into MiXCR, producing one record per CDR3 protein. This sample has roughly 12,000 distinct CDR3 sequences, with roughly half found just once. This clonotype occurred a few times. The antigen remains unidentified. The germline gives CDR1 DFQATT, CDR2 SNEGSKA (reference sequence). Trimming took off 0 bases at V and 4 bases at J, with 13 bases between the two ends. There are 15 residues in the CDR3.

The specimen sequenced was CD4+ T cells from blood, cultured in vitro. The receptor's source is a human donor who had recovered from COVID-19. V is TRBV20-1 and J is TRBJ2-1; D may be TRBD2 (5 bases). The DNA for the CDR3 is TGCAGTGCTAGAGAGTTGGGAGAACCATACAATGAGCAGTTCTTC. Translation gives CSARELGEPYNEQFF.